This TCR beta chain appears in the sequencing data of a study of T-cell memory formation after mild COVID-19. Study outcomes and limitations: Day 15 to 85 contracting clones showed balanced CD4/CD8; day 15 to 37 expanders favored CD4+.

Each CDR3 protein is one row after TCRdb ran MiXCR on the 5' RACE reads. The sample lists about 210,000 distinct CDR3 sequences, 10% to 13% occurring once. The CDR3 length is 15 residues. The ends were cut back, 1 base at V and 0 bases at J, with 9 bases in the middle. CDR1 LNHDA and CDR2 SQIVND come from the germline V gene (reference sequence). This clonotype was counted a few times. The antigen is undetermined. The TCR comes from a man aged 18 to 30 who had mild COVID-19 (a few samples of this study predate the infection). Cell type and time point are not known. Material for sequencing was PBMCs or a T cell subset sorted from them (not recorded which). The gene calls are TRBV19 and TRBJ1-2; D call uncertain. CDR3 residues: CASSIAGGANYGYTF. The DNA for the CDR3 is TGTGCCAGTAGTATAGCCGGCGGAGCTAACTATGGCTACACCTTC.